This T cell receptor beta chain was identified in a study of T cells in Graves' hyperthyroidism and ophthalmopathy. CDR1 DFQATT and CDR2 SNEGSKA come from the germline V gene (reference sequence). The V segment lost 3 bases and the J segment 4 bases; nucleotides outside the gene matches: 14. The CDR3 extends over 17 amino acids. This clonotype was found once. Regions amplified from RNA transcripts were the TCR beta CDR3 regions. Initially, a first-round RT-PCR of the TCR CDR3 employed the HTBI primer set. TCRdb redid the calling of the multiplex PCR reads with MiXCR, one entry per CDR3 protein. The data show hundreds of thousands of distinct CDR3 sequences, around 13% seen once.

Sample: blood. This sequence joins TRBV20-1 and TRBJ2-5; 10 positions agree with TRBD2. This receptor was identified in a woman aged 50 to 60 with Graves' ophthalmopathy. Written as DNA, the CDR3 is TGCAGTGCTAGGAATCCTAGCCCTAGCGGGAGTAGAGAGACCCAGTACTTC. The encoded protein is CSARNPSPSGSRETQYF.